This T cell receptor (beta chain) came from a study of neoadjuvant anti-PD-1 for oral cavity cancer (dated by TCRdb to about 2021). With regard to the full study: Three to four biweekly doses of nivolumab at 3 mg/kg were mostly administered to patients before curative-intent surgical resection. A fourth nivolumab dose was given around day 43 to patients without progression, and definitive surgical resection was performed in those patients on days 50-56. Patients with complete response, partial response or stable disease by RECIST 1.1 were defined as responders, whereas patients with progression were defined as non-responders. The parent correlative cohort included approximately twelve patients, with an approximately 32% response rate.

Compared with germline, V lacks 7 bases and J lacks 3 bases; bases without a gene match: 5. Including cysteine and phenylalanine, the CDR3 has 15 amino acids. Only the CDR3 region is kept as DNA, spanning 45 bases read in frame from base 1. CDR1 and CDR2, per the germline V gene, are SNHLY and FYNNEI. The time point label of this sample denotes: before neoadjuvant nivolumab. Patients had been newly diagnosed with stage II-IVA oral cavity squamous cell carcinoma, and no prior systemic or radiation treatment had been given to the patients. The cohort was made up of patients with locally advanced, HPV-negative oral cavity squamous cell carcinoma. Samples came from a longitudinal correlative study of a single-arm phase II trial of neoadjuvant nivolumab in oral cavity squamous cell carcinoma. Subject-matched pre- and post-treatment PBMCs and tumors from three responders and three non-responders underwent genomic DNA-based TCRbeta sequencing. For tumor tissue, genomic DNA extraction relied on the Maxwell RSC DNA from Tissue kit.

On this clone: Its antigen target is currently unknown. No much larger clone is present one base from it, and per-base qualities are unavailable.

Survey sequencing of tumors used two replicates per sample, and the tumor libraries mostly started from approximately 5.2 ug of input genomic DNA. Following the manufacturer's instructions, the team built TCRbeta libraries using the immunoSEQ hsTCRbeta kit. An Illumina NovaSeq 6000 S4 flow cell was used to sequence the final libraries, which had first been combined to 3 nM. On the study's bioinformatics: The immunoSEQ Analyzer handled quality control and preprocessing of the raw data. The analysis was limited to productive rearrangements, and each clonotype was defined by a unique CDR3 amino acid sequence. Using the R package tcR, the researchers computed the Gini-Simpson index as their estimate of repertoire clonality. Student's t test was used to compare Gini indices, while Pearson correlation assessed associations with tumor size change. TCRdb obtained this table from immuneACCESS and retained in-frame rearrangements with V and J assigned. These tables miss some clones; where compared with another copy, unresolved V genes account for less than half of the shortfall, and the remainder is unexplained. The V and J calls and clone size come from that table; D and trimming were worked out from the DNA. For this sample there are 6,000 to 7,000 clones; 47% appear just once. The biggest ten clones account for about a quarter of the sample.

The study at large found these results: Larger post-treatment sizes of preexisting intratumoral clones correlated with greater tumor shrinkage, suggesting expansion of preexisting clones contributed to response. TCR analyses included only a few patients per response group, and the authors called for larger cohorts for validation. Higher pretreatment blood Treg/Th17 ratios correlated with higher pretreatment blood TCRbeta clonality and lower post-treatment tumor TCRbeta clonality.

The material sequenced was tumor tissue, taken before nivolumab (anti-PD-1) treatment. The chain joins TRBV2 to TRBJ1-6; 8 junctional bases match TRBD1. This TCR came from a person between 35 and 79 years old with oral cavity squamous cell carcinoma. The DNA is as follows: TGTGCCAGCACGGTAGGACAGGGCTATAATTCACCCCTCCACTTT. This encodes CASTVGQGYNSPLHF.